This entry lists 10 T cell receptor beta chains sequenced from one sample in a study of blood T cell repertoires in COVID-19. Assay: immunoSEQ multiplex PCR; the TCRdb copy retains only in-frame clones and omits some. The data hold approximately 140,000 clones, with about 88% observed a single time. The sample comprised peripheral blood. The receptors shown here come from a human donor in a cohort sampled during active COVID-19.

The chain joins TRBV10-3 to TRBJ1-5; D perhaps matches TRBD1 (5 bases). Germline V gives CDR1 ENHRY, CDR2 SYGVKD. This CDR3 comprises 14 residues. V shed 2 bases and J shed 3 bases, with 8 bases lying between them. CDR3 amino acids: CAISEDSYNQPQHF. The CDR3 DNA follows: TGTGCCATCAGTGAGGACAGCTACAATCAGCCCCAGCATTTT.

The count of this clone is one. J is TRBJ2-3 and V is TRBV9; D unresolved. Germline V lookup: CDR1 SGDLS, CDR2 YYNGEE. Trimming took 4 bases from V and 10 from J, leaving 13 bases between them. The CDR3 length is 12 residues. CDR3 bases: TGTGCCAGCAGCCCTGCCTATATCCCGCAGTATTTT. Translated: CASSPAYIPQYF.

This CDR3 reads CASSFPGQGISGANVLTF. CDR3 sequence (DNA): TGTGCCAGCAGCTTTCCGGGACAGGGAATCTCTGGGGCCAACGTCCTGACTTTC. The V and J genes are TRBV7-2 and TRBJ2-6; 9 nucleotides align to TRBD1. The CDR3 covers 18 residues. J was trimmed by 0 bases and V by 3 bases; bases with no gene match: 6. Germline-derived CDR1 and CDR2 are SGHTA and FQGNSA.

This clone was seen only a few times. This chain links TRBV10-2 with TRBJ1-3; D not resolved. V lost 0 bases, J lost 0 bases, and 6 bases lay in between. The CDR3 has 15 amino acids. Germline V gives CDR1 WSHSY, CDR2 SAAADI. CDR3 in amino acids: CASSESAGSGNTIYF. Written as DNA, the CDR3 is TGCGCCAGCAGTGAGTCGGCAGGCTCTGGAAACACCATATATTTT.

V usage is TRBV20-1 and J usage is TRBJ2-2, with D tentatively TRBD2 (5 bases). This CDR3 contains 13 residues. V shed 3 bases and J shed 5 bases, with 10 bases lying between them. The V gene's germline CDR1 is DFQATT and CDR2 SNEGSKA (reference sequence). The CDR3 region is CSASLSGTGELFF. In nucleotides, the CDR3 is TGCAGTGCTAGTTTATCGGGGACCGGGGAGCTGTTTTTT.

There are a few counts of this clone. The rearrangement joins TRBV18 to TRBJ1-2, with D perhaps TRBD1 (6 bases). The CDR3 contains 14 residues. The germline gives CDR1 KGHSH, CDR2 LQKENI. The V and J ends lost 3 bases and 6 bases respectively, with 14 bases between them. This chain's CDR3 is CASSPNGGGHGYTF. The CDR3 DNA sequence: TGTGCCAGCTCACCGAACGGCGGGGGCCATGGCTACACCTTC.

V is TRBV5-4 and J is TRBJ1-1, with TRBD1 matching 8 bases. The CDR3 spans 17 residues. Looked up from germline, CDR1 is SGHNT and CDR2 is YYREEE (reference sequence). V was clipped by 0 bases and J by 5 bases; unmatched bases: 12. The CDR3, as DNA: TGTGCCAGCAGCTTGGGAGGACAGGGCCACCTGGGGACTGAAGCTTTCTTT. Encoded protein: CASSLGGQGHLGTEAFF. Full variable domain (rest looked up from reference TRBV5-4 and TRBJ1-1): ETGVTQSPTHLIKTRGQQVTLRCSSQSGHNTVSWYQQALGQGPQFIFQYYREEENGRGNFPPRFSGLQFPNYSSELNVNALELDDSALYLCASSLGGQGHLGTEAFFGQGTRLTVV.

The J gene is TRBJ2-1, the V gene TRBV5-4; D possibly corresponds to TRBD2 (7 bases). The CDR3 covers 19 residues. V gave up 0 bases and J gave up 0 bases, with 19 bases separating them. The germline CDR1 and CDR2 sequences are SGHNT and YYREEE (reference sequence). The CDR3 DNA reads TGTGCCAGCAGCTTGGGGGCCTTGCGGGGAGGGGGCTCCTACAATGAGCAGTTCTTC. Protein: CASSLGALRGGGSYNEQFF.

The rearrangement joins TRBV10-1 to TRBJ1-2, with TRBD1 matching over 10 bases. Germline V gene lookup returns CDR1 WNHNN and CDR2 SYGVQD (reference sequence). V lost 6 bases, J lost 4 bases, and 5 bases stayed unmatched. CDR3 length equals 14 residues. The CDR3: CASSGTGDGYGYTF. CDR3 bases: TGCGCCAGCAGCGGGACAGGGGACGGCTATGGCTACACCTTC.

The chain combines TRBV16 with TRBJ2-3, with D tentatively TRBD1 (6 bases). CDR1 KGHSY and CDR2 FQNENV come from the germline V gene. V lost 4 bases and J lost 2, with 16 bases in between. CDR3 length: 16 residues. Written as DNA, the CDR3 is TGTGCCAGCAGCCCACGACAGGTGGGGGACACAGATACGCAGTATTTT. Its protein is CASSPRQVGDTDTQYF.